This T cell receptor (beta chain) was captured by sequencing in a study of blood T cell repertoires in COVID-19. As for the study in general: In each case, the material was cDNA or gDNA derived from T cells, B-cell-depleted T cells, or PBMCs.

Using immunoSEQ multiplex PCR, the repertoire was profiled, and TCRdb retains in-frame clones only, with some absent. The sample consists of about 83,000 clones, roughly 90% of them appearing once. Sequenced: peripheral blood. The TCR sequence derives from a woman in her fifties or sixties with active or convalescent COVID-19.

In nucleotides, the CDR3 is TGTGCCAGCAGCCCAGACAGGGGGAACCTGAGGGAGCAGTACTTC. Protein sequence: CASSPDRGNLREQYF. This sequence joins TRBV5-6 and TRBJ2-7, with TRBD1 matching over 9 bases. The J segment lost 7 bases and the V segment lost 4 bases, leaving 12 bases of the junction unmatched. The length of the CDR3 is 15 residues. The V gene's germline CDR1 is SGHDT and CDR2 YYEEEE. Combining the CDR3 with reference TRBV5-6 and TRBJ2-7 gives the whole variable domain DAGVTQSPTHLIKTRGQQVTLRCSPKSGHDTVSWYQQALGQGPQFIFQYYEEEERQRGNFPDRFSGHQFPNYSSELNVNALLLGDSALYLCASSPDRGNLREQYFGPGTRLTVT.